The TCR beta chain under discussion was sequenced for a study of graft-versus-host responses after intestinal transplantation. Looking at the study overall: Multivisceral, liver-intestinal, or isolated intestinal grafts went to recipients. Among the recipients, all got anti-thymocyte globulin induction and then tacrolimus and steroids for around three years.

Overall study results and limits: Investigators detected GvH clones in recipient marrow, with some emerging earlier in ileum or blood. Some patients had graft-donor T cell macrochimerism, and their allografts showed high graft-versus-host to host-versus-graft clonal ratios.

V was cut by 3 bases and J by 0 bases, with 14 bases left in between. The CDR3 covers 16 residues. In germline, CDR1 is SGHRS, CDR2 YFSETQ. Clones were read by immunoSEQ multiplex PCR, and TCRdb kept only the in-frame ones, dropping some. In the table there are around 99,000 clones, roughly 86% of which are singletons. Points on this clone: What it binds is unknown.

The chain carries TRBV5-1 and TRBJ2-3; D not certain. This receptor was obtained from a human donor who was the organ donor for an intestinal transplant. The sequenced sample was unstimulated CD4+ T cells sorted from spleen or lymph node cells, obtained before transplant. The CDR3 nucleotides read TGCGCCAGCAGCTCGAGGACCTATACTAGCACAGATACGCAGTATTTT. Its protein product is CASSSRTYTSTDTQYF.